This T cell receptor beta chain was found in a study of cytomegalovirus exposure and HLA in healthy donors. A remark on this clone: Its target is unknown.

CDR1 is SGHNT and CDR2 is YYREEE in the germline V gene (reference sequence). CDR3 size: 14 residues. The ends lost 4 bases at V and 1 base at J; junction bases unmatched: 3. The PCR made use of 60 Vbeta and 13 Jbeta primers. Generated by immunoSEQ multiplex PCR, the TCRdb table keeps only in-frame clones and is missing some. This table holds 200,000 or so clones, around 82% found once. Study-level points and caveats: Researchers reported in a later analysis that common viral pathogens appeared linked to several top clusters.

The sample comprised PBMCs. The gene calls are TRBV5-4 and TRBJ1-2; 8 bases align to TRBD1. The sequence was collected from a boy aged 5-17 years in good health and CMV-seronegative. The CDR3 region is CASSAGQGNYGYTF. CDR3 nucleotides: TGTGCCAGCAGCGCCGGACAGGGTAACTATGGCTACACCTTC.